The 18 T cell receptor beta chains listed next were all sequenced from one sample in a study of PD-1 blockade in classical Hodgkin lymphoma. TCRdb's copy holds only in-frame clones and misses some; the assay was immunoSEQ multiplex PCR. This repertoire shows about 38,000 clones, 77% found once; its top ten account for approximately 9.4%. Time point given: cycle 4 day 1 (C4D1), after more than 5 weeks of nivolumab. Brentuximab vedotin exposure varied, and every patient relapsed after autologous stem cell transplantation. The specimen was peripheral blood mononuclear cells (PBMCs), collected before the fourth cycle of nivolumab. These receptors were collected from a human donor with classical Hodgkin lymphoma.

The CDR3 spells CASSLSSGGSDTQYF. CDR3 in DNA: TGTGCCAGCAGCCTATCTAGCGGGGGGTCAGATACGCAGTATTTT. V usage is TRBV7-2 and J usage is TRBJ2-3; 11 bases match TRBD2. The CDR3 runs 15 residues. Germline loops: CDR1 SGHTA, CDR2 FQGNSA. Trimming removed 5 bases from V and 4 bases from J; junction bases left unmatched: 5.

The chain links TRBV4-3 to TRBJ2-7; D remains ambiguous. This CDR3 spans 14 amino acids. The ends were cut back, 0 bases at V and 5 bases at J, with 11 bases in the middle. Per the germline V gene, CDR1 is LGHNA and CDR2 is YSLEER. The CDR3: CASSQDLGKDEQYF. The CDR3 nucleotides are TGCGCCAGCAGCCAAGATTTAGGGAAAGACGAGCAGTACTTC.

The genes are TRBV27 and TRBJ2-2, with TRBD1 identical over 7 bases. V lost 8 bases to trimming and J lost 1 base; unmatched junction nucleotides: 10. The CDR3 spans 16 residues. CDR1 MNHEY and CDR2 SMNVEV come from the germline V gene (reference sequence). Here the CDR3 DNA reads TGTGCCAGCCAAAAAAAGGGGGCCTGGAACACCGGGGAGCTGTTTTTT. It yields the protein CASQKKGAWNTGELFF.

The chain is built from TRBV7-9 and TRBJ2-5; D possibly matches TRBD1 or TRBD2 (6 bases each). Per germline, CDR1 SEHNR and CDR2 FQNEAQ (reference sequence). The CDR3 has 13 amino acids. Trimming left V 5 bases short and J 8 bases short, with 15 bases between. CDR3 residues: CASSPYREATQYF. The CDR3 bases are TGTGCCAGCAGCCCATACAGGGAGGCCACCCAGTACTTC.

The chain is built from TRBV25-1 and TRBJ2-7; D perhaps matches TRBD1 (6 bases). Germline V gene lookup returns CDR1 MGHDK and CDR2 SYGVNS. CDR3 length: 11 residues. Trimming pared 7 bases from V and 6 bases from J, leaving 10 bases between. The CDR3 protein is CASTTGREQYF. The CDR3 coding sequence is TGTGCCAGCACAACAGGGCGCGAGCAGTACTTC.

The chain is built from TRBV19 and TRBJ1-6; TRBD1 is a possible D gene (6 bases). The CDR3 covers 15 residues. With 5 bases removed from V and 4 bases from J, the gap between germline ends came to 12 bases. The germline V gene encodes CDR1 LNHDA and CDR2 SQIVND (reference sequence). The CDR3 DNA reads as TGTGCCAGTAGTGAGCCAGACAGGTATAATTCACCCCTCCACTTT. This sequence encodes CASSEPDRYNSPLHF.

This chain links TRBV18 with TRBJ2-3; D uncertain. CDR1 is KGHSH, CDR2 LQKENI, per germline. With 0 bases removed from V and 10 bases from J, the gap between germline ends came to 11 bases. The CDR3 has 13 amino acids. The CDR3 DNA is TGTGCCAGCTCACCACCTCCAGGTCCCGCGCAGTATTTT. Translation gives CASSPPPGPAQYF. Full variable domain (missing parts from reference TRBV18 and TRBJ2-3): NAGVMQNPRHLVRRRGQEARLRCSPMKGHSHVYWYRQLPEEGLKFMVYLQKENIIDESGMPKERFSAEFPKEGPSILRIQQVVRGDSAAYFCASSPPPGPAQYFGPGTRLTVL.

The chain combines TRBV27 with TRBJ1-2, with 9 bases aligning to TRBD1. This CDR3 contains 15 residues. V lost 7 bases to trimming and J lost 6 bases; unmatched junction nucleotides: 12. From germline, CDR1 is MNHEY and CDR2 SMNVEV (reference sequence). CDR3 nucleotide sequence: TGTGCCAGCACTCCTTACAGGGGGCTTTTGGATGGCTACACCTTC. Amino acid sequence: CASTPYRGLLDGYTF.

V is TRBV10-3 and J is TRBJ2-1; 9 bases fit TRBD2. CDR3 length: 16 amino acids. Looked up from germline, CDR1 is ENHRY and CDR2 is SYGVKD. Germline trimming cut 7 bases from V and 3 bases from J; bases unmatched to any gene: 10. Written as DNA, the CDR3 is TGTGCCATCAATCCGCAAAGCGGGGGGAACTACAATGAGCAGTTCTTC. Translation gives CAINPQSGGNYNEQFF.

This clone was counted between two and nine times. The V and J genes are TRBV27 and TRBJ2-7; 7 bases are shared with TRBD1. The V gene's germline CDR1 is MNHEY and CDR2 SMNVEV (reference sequence). This CDR3 contains 14 residues. V shed 3 bases, J shed 3 bases, and the junction held 5 bases outside the gene matches. The CDR3 is CASSFRDRYYEQYF. In DNA form, the CDR3 reads TGTGCCAGCAGTTTCAGGGACAGATACTACGAGCAGTACTTC.

This chain uses TRBV18 with TRBJ1-2, with a possible D match to TRBD1 (5 bases). There are 14 residues in the CDR3. Germline V gene lookup returns CDR1 KGHSH and CDR2 LQKENI. Trimming took 3 bases from V and 2 from J, leaving 10 bases between them. The CDR3 nucleotides are TGTGCCAGCTCACCTCAGACAGAGAACTATGGCTACACCTTC. It yields the protein CASSPQTENYGYTF.

This rearrangement joins TRBV10-3 to TRBJ2-5; 14 bases line up with TRBD2. Germline CDR1 and CDR2: ENHRY and SYGVKD. The CDR3 is 16 amino acids. The V segment lost 10 bases and the J segment 1 base; nucleotides outside the gene matches: 8. CDR3 coding DNA: TGTGCCACTACACCGGGACTAGCGGGGGCCCAAGAGACCCAGTACTTC. Encoded protein: CATTPGLAGAQETQYF.

This clone has just a few counts. This chain uses TRBV11-2 with TRBJ1-3, with D unclear. The V and J ends lost 1 base and 0 bases respectively, with 1 base between them. Germline V gives CDR1 SGHAT, CDR2 FQNNGV. The CDR3 is made up of 13 amino acids. The CDR3, as DNA: TGTGCCAGCAGCTTAGGCTCTGGAAACACCATATATTTT. It translates to CASSLGSGNTIYF.

Only one count was recorded for this clone. V is TRBV13 and J is TRBJ1-1; weak D call: TRBD1 (5 bases). The CDR3 is made up of 15 amino acids. V was pared by 1 base and J by 5 bases, with 14 bases between. From germline, CDR1 is PRHDT and CDR2 FYEKMQ (reference sequence). The CDR3 DNA sequence: TGTGCCAGCAGCTTAGAGGCAGGGAGGAGGACTGAAGCTTTCTTT. It encodes CASSLEAGRRTEAFF.

The rearrangement uses TRBV28 and TRBJ1-1; tentative D call: TRBD1 (5 bases). Germline V CDR1 and CDR2: MDHEN, SYDVKM. This CDR3 comprises 15 residues. Trimming removed 1 base at V and 4 bases at J, with 13 bases between. The chain's CDR3 is CASSLSWGRSTEAFF. The CDR3 DNA sequence: TGTGCCAGCAGTTTATCTTGGGGCAGGTCCACTGAAGCTTTCTTT.

This chain links TRBV5-1 with TRBJ2-7; weak D call: TRBD2 (7 bases). The length of the CDR3 is 16 residues. Between the trimmed V and J ends, which lost 0 bases and 5 bases, there was a span of 18 bases. Looked up from germline, CDR1 is SGHRS and CDR2 is YFSETQ. CDR3 region: CASSLAVGGAPHEQYF. The CDR3 DNA reads TGCGCCAGCAGCTTGGCCGTAGGGGGGGCCCCCCACGAGCAGTACTTC.

The V gene is TRBV15, the J gene TRBJ1-4, with D maybe TRBD1 (5 bases). In germline, CDR1 is LNHNV, CDR2 YYDKDF (reference sequence). This CDR3 region has 16 residues. The V gene lost 4 bases and the J gene lost 4 bases, with 16 bases spanning the gap. The CDR3 nucleotides are TGTGCCACCAGCATTGGAACCTCACAGGTTAATGAAAAACTGTTTTTT. It specifies CATSIGTSQVNEKLFF.

This clone showed up just once. This chain joins TRBV7-8 and TRBJ1-5, with a tentative D call TRBD1 (5 bases). Trimming cost V 8 bases and J 3 bases, with 8 bases left between them. The CDR3 is made up of 12 amino acids. Germline V lookup: CDR1 SGHVS, CDR2 FQNEAQ. CDR3 in DNA: TGTGCCAGCGGGGGGGACAATCAGCCCCAGCATTTT. Translating it yields CASGGDNQPQHF. The entire variable domain, with the rest obtained from reference TRBV7-8 and TRBJ1-5, is as follows: GAGVSQSPRYKVAKRGQDVALRCDPISGHVSLFWYQQALGQGPEFLTYFQNEAQLDKSGLPSDRFFAERPEGSVSTLKIQRTQQEDSAVYLCASGGDNQPQHFGDGTRLSIL.